The present TCR beta chain was sequenced within a study of CD8 T cells in ankylosing spondylitis. Quantitative molecular-barcoded 5'-RACE generated the TCR beta libraries. TCRdb called the 5' RACE reads again in MiXCR, with one record for every CDR3 protein. The table records around 770,000 distinct CDR3 sequences, about 11% of them present only once. General observations from the study: In ankylosing spondylitis patients, matched synovial fluid reportedly showed significant enrichment of disease-linked clones. A TCR beta motif of several highly homologous variants seemed to mark ankylosing spondylitis blood. Clones linked with disease were CD8+ and fairly uncommon in the peripheral blood.

Remarks on this clonotype: What it recognizes is unknown.

CDR3 length: 17 amino acids. Between the trimmed V and J ends, which lost 0 bases and 1 base, there was a span of 12 bases. The V gene's germline CDR1 is SGHTA and CDR2 FQGNSA. Sequencing used blood, either unsorted or a sorted T cell fraction (not recorded which). The clonotype comes from a male donor with ankylosing spondylitis. The rearrangement uses TRBV7-2 and TRBJ2-2; D tentatively fits TRBD1 or TRBD2 (5 bases each). Here the CDR3 reads CASSLAWGSKNTGELFF. The CDR3 DNA follows: TGTGCCAGCAGCTTAGCATGGGGGAGTAAGAACACCGGGGAGCTGTTTTTT. Supplemented by reference TRBV7-2 and TRBJ2-2, the full variable domain reads GAGVSQSPSNKVTEKGKDVELRCDPISGHTALYWYRQSLGQGLEFLIYFQGNSAPDKSGLPSDRFSAERTGGSVSTLTIQRTQQEDSAVYLCASSLAWGSKNTGELFFGEGSRLTVL.